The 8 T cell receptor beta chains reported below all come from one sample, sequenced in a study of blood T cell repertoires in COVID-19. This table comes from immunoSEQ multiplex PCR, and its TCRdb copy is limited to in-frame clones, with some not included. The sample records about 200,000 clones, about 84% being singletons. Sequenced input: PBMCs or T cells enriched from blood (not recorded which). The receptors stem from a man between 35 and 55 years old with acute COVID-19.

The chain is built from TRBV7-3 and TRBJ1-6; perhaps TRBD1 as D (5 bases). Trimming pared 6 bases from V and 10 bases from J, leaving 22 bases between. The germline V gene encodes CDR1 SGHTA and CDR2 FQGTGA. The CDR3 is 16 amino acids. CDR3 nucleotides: TGTGCCAGCAGTTTCTTTAGGGCAGATCAGGGCTCACCCCTCCACTTT. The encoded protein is CASSFFRADQGSPLHF.

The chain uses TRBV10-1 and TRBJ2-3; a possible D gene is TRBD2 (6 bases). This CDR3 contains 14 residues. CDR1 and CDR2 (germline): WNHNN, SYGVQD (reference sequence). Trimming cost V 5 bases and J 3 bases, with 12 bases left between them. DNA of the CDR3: TGCGCCAGCAGTTGGACCGGGAGAACAGATACGCAGTATTTT. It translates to CASSWTGRTDTQYF.

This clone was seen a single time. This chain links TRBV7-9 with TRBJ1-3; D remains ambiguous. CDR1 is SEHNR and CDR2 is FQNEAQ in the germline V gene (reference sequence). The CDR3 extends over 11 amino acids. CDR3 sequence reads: CASEGGNTIYF. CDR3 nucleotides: TGTGCTAGTGAGGGAGGAAACACCATATATTTT.

CDR3 bases: TGTGCCAGCAGTCCCCCTAGCGACAATGAGCAGTTCTTC. Protein product: CASSPPSDNEQFF. The chain links TRBV28 to TRBJ2-1; maybe TRBD2 (6 bases). This CDR3 comprises 13 residues. Germline CDR1 MDHEN, CDR2 SYDVKM. V lost 5 bases to trimming and J lost 5 bases, with 10 bases between them.

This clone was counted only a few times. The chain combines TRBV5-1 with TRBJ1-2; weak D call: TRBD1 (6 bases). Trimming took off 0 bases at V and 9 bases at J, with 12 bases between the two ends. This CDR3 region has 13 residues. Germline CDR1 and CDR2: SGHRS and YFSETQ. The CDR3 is CASSLEGEWRYTF. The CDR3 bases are TGCGCCAGCAGCTTGGAGGGGGAGTGGCGCTACACCTTC.

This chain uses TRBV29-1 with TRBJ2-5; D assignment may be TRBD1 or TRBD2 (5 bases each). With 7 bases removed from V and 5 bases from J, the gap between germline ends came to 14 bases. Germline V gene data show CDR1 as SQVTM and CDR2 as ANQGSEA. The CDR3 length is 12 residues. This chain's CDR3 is CSAGPQRETQYF. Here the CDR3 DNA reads TGCAGCGCGGGACCCCAACGGGAGACCCAGTACTTC.

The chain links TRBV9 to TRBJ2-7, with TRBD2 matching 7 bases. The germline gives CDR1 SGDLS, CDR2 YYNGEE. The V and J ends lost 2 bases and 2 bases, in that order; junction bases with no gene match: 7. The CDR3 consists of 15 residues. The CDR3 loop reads CASSVASGGTYEQYF. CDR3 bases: TGTGCCAGCAGCGTCGCTAGCGGAGGCACCTACGAGCAGTACTTC.

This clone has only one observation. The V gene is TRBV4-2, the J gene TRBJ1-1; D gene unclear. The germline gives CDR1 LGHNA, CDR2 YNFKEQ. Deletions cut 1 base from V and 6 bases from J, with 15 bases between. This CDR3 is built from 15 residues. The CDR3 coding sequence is TGTGCCAGCAGCCAAGGCTCTAGCGGGAGGGCTGAAGCTTTCTTT. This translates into CASSQGSSGRAEAFF.